The next 18 T cell receptor beta chains were all read from a single sample in a study of regulatory T cells in long-lasting Graves disease. Combining iRepertoire HTBI primers with Arm-PCR of CDR3 regions, the authors built TCR beta libraries. TCRdb used MiXCR to reprocess the multiplex PCR reads, holding one entry per CDR3 protein. The top ten clones hold 20% to 25% of a sample with about 400,000 distinct CDR3 sequences, around 16% of them seen once. Time point of the sample: newly diagnosed GD, antithyroid drugs for less than 3 months. Following extraction of RNA from PBMCs, that RNA was used to make the TCR library. The source was peripheral blood mononuclear cells (PBMCs), collected at new diagnosis, from a patient treated with antithyroid drugs. The origin of the receptors is a female donor with Graves disease.

At least ten counts were recorded for this clonotype. The V call is TRBV7-6, the J call TRBJ2-3; TRBD2 is a possible D gene (6 bases). Germline values: CDR1 SGHVS, CDR2 FNYEAQ. Trimming pared 4 bases from V and 0 bases from J, leaving 17 bases between. CDR3 length: 17 residues. CDR3 nucleotide sequence: TGTGCCAGCAGCTCTCCCCCCCGGGAGTTTAGCACAGATACGCAGTATTTT. It yields the protein CASSSPPREFSTDTQYF.

This clonotype was counted many times. J is TRBJ2-1 and V is TRBV7-2, with 7 bases lining up with TRBD2. The CDR3 contains 15 residues. The junction had 8 bases not matched to a gene; V was cut back by 2 bases and J by 7 bases. Germline lookup yields CDR1 SGHTA and CDR2 FQGNSA. CDR3 DNA: TGTGCCAGCAGCTTAATGCGACTAGCCGGGAATGAGCAGTTCTTC. This codes for CASSLMRLAGNEQFF.

This clonotype was observed a handful of times. The rearrangement joins TRBV27 to TRBJ1-1; no definite D call. V was shortened by 5 bases and J by 0 bases, with 13 bases between the two germline ends. Germline CDR1 is MNHEY and CDR2 is SMNVEV (reference sequence). The length of the CDR3 is 15 residues. In nucleotides, the CDR3 is TGTGCCAGCAGTCAGACCCCTCTCGTGAACACTGAAGCTTTCTTT. Translated: CASSQTPLVNTEAFF.

This clonotype occurred many times. V is TRBV11-2 and J is TRBJ2-5; 9 bases line up with TRBD2. The CDR3 is made up of 14 amino acids. CDR1 and CDR2 from the germline V gene are SGHAT and FQNNGV. V lost 6 bases to trimming and J lost 5 bases; unmatched junction nucleotides: 7. This chain's CDR3 is CASSPGLARETQYF. CDR3 nucleotides: TGTGCCAGCAGTCCCGGACTAGCGCGTGAGACCCAGTACTTC.

The V call is TRBV30, the J call TRBJ2-1; D possibly corresponds to TRBD2 (6 bases). The CDR3 spans 15 residues. The V end was cut by 0 bases, the J end by 7 bases, with 16 bases between. In germline, CDR1 is GTSNPN, CDR2 SVGIG (reference sequence). The chain's CDR3 is CAWSVGSVRGNEQFF. In DNA form, the CDR3 reads TGTGCCTGGAGTGTCGGATCTGTGCGGGGTAATGAGCAGTTCTTC. The variable domain in full, completed from reference TRBV30 and TRBJ2-1, reads SQTIHQWPATLVQPVGSPLSLECTVEGTSNPNLYWYRQAAGRGLQLLFYSVGIGQISSEVPQNLSASRPQDRQFILSSKKLLLSDSGFYLCAWSVGSVRGNEQFFGPGTRLTVL.

Regarding this clonotype: This may come from a read error, since a much larger clone is one base off. The genes are TRBV7-9 and TRBJ2-1; 8 bases fit TRBD1. J was trimmed by 5 bases and V by 4 bases; bases with no gene match: 10. CDR3 size: 16 residues. Germline V lookup: CDR1 SEHNR, CDR2 FQNEAQ (reference sequence). The CDR3: CASSSQGAKEDNEQFF. The CDR3 DNA reads TGTGCCAGCAGCTCCCAGGGGGCTAAGGAGGACAATGAGCAGTTCTTC.

This clonotype was seen many times. This sequence joins TRBV4-1 and TRBJ1-1; no definite D call. This CDR3 spans 15 amino acids. V lost 6 bases and J 5 bases, leaving 19 bases between the germline ends. Germline lookup yields CDR1 MGHRA and CDR2 YSYEKL. The CDR3 reads CASSPIPLPGTEAFF. The CDR3, as DNA: TGCGCCAGCAGTCCCATCCCCCTACCGGGGACTGAAGCTTTCTTT.

This clonotype was seen a handful of times. The rearrangement links TRBV12-3 or TRBV12-4 to TRBJ2-5, with TRBD2 identical over 10 bases. Losses at the gene ends were 8 bases for V and 5 bases for J; bases not matched to a gene: 5. This CDR3 is 13 amino acids long. DNA for the CDR3: TGTGCCAGCGGAGCGGGGGGGTATGAGACCCAGTACTTC. Amino acid sequence: CASGAGGYETQYF.

This clonotype was detected many times. The CDR3 nucleotides are TGTGCCAGCAGCTTAGCGTTAGCCGGGGAGCTGTTTTTT. Translating it yields CASSLALAGELFF. This chain joins TRBV7-2 and TRBJ2-2; D is unclear. V dropped 0 bases and J dropped 6 bases, with 5 bases sitting between them. This CDR3 region has 13 residues. The germline CDR1 and CDR2 sequences are SGHTA and FQGNSA.

This clonotype was seen a handful of times. This rearrangement joins TRBV10-3 to TRBJ2-3; D remains unclear. The CDR3 loop spans 13 amino acids. Germline V CDR1 and CDR2: ENHRY, SYGVKD. Trimming took off 5 bases at V and 2 bases at J, with 8 bases between the two ends. The CDR3 sequence is CAISPWDTDTQYF. The CDR3 DNA follows: TGTGCCATCAGTCCTTGGGACACAGATACGCAGTATTTT.

This clonotype was observed many times. The rearrangement joins TRBV5-5 to TRBJ2-1; TRBD2 agrees at 10 bases. This CDR3 spans 17 amino acids. Germline assignment: CDR1 SGHKS and CDR2 YYEKEE (reference sequence). V shed 4 bases and J 0 bases; nucleotides not matched to a gene: 7. CDR3 in amino acids: CASSPLSGRGSYNEQFF. Here the CDR3 DNA reads TGTGCCAGCAGCCCATTGAGCGGGAGGGGCTCCTACAATGAGCAGTTCTTC.

There are many counts of this clonotype. This chain links TRBV6-1 with TRBJ1-1, with D unclear. V was pared by 6 bases and J by 0 bases, with 17 bases between. Germline CDR1 reads MNHNS; CDR2 reads SASEGT. The CDR3 has 16 residues. CDR3 loop: CASSSWQGRLNTEAFF. In nucleotides, the CDR3 is TGTGCCAGCAGCTCTTGGCAAGGACGGTTGAACACTGAAGCTTTCTTT.

This clonotype appeared many times. This rearrangement joins TRBV6-1 to TRBJ2-2; D is uncertain. The CDR3 is 14 residues long. Per the germline V gene, CDR1 is MNHNS and CDR2 is SASEGT. Between the trimmed V and J ends, which lost 8 bases and 1 base, there was a span of 11 bases. The DNA for the CDR3 is TGTGCCAGCGCCGGACGGCTGAACACCGGGGAGCTGTTTTTT. This encodes CASAGRLNTGELFF.

This clonotype was found a few times. V and J are TRBV28 and TRBJ1-2, with 9 nucleotides matching TRBD1. Germline V lookup: CDR1 MDHEN, CDR2 SYDVKM. V shed 7 bases and J 2 bases; nucleotides not matched to a gene: 8. The CDR3 consists of 15 residues. The CDR3 here is CASTFRDRDNYGYTF. The CDR3 region has the DNA TGTGCCAGCACCTTCAGGGACAGGGACAACTATGGCTACACCTTC.

This clonotype has just a few counts. The chain uses TRBV2 and TRBJ2-3; the match to TRBD2 covers 10 bases. V trimming: 8 bases; J trimming: 1 base; junction bases outside the gene matches: 9. CDR3 size: 16 residues. Germline V gene sequence: CDR1 SNHLY, CDR2 FYNNEI. CDR3 sequence reads: CASLASGSARTDTQYF. The DNA for the CDR3 is TGTGCCAGCCTAGCTAGCGGGAGCGCTCGCACAGATACGCAGTATTTT.

In this sample, this clonotype turned up many times. V and J are TRBV20-1 and TRBJ1-4; D gene unclear. Deletions cut 0 bases from V and 0 bases from J, with 11 bases between. Germline V lookup: CDR1 DFQATT, CDR2 SNEGSKA (reference sequence). CDR3 length: 16 amino acids. The CDR3 is CSAREGLEPTNEKLFF. The CDR3 DNA follows: TGCAGTGCTAGAGAGGGTCTTGAGCCAACTAATGAAAAACTGTTTTTT.

The rearrangement joins TRBV29-1 to TRBJ1-4; D possibly corresponds to TRBD1 (5 bases). Trimming cost V 4 bases and J 7 bases, with 13 bases left between them. Germline CDR1 and CDR2: SQVTM and ANQGSEA. The CDR3 loop spans 13 amino acids. CDR3 amino acids: CSVGQGVGEKLFF. The CDR3 DNA is TGCAGCGTTGGTCAGGGTGTAGGTGAAAAACTGTTTTTT.

This clonotype has a count of ten or more. This chain connects TRBV4-2 to TRBJ1-2; possible D gene TRBD1, 5 bases. This CDR3 region has 17 residues. The germline V gene has CDR1 LGHNA and CDR2 YNFKEQ. V dropped 1 base and J dropped 2 bases, with 17 bases sitting between them. The CDR3 nucleotides are TGTGCCAGCAGCCAAGTGACGGATCAGGGAATCAACTATGGCTACACCTTC. Protein: CASSQVTDQGINYGYTF.